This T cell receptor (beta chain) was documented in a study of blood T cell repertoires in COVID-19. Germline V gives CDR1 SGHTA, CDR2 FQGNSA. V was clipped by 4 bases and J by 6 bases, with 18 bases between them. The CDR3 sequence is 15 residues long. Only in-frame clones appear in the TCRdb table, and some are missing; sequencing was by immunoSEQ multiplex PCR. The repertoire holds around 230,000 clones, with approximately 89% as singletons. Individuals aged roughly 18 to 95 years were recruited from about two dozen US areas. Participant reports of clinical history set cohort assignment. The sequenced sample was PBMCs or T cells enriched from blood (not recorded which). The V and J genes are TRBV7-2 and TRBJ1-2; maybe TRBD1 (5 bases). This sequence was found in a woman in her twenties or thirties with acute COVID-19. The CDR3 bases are TGTGCCAGCAGCTCCCCAGCGGCGGGGGTTCATGGCTACACCTTC. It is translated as CASSSPAAGVHGYTF.